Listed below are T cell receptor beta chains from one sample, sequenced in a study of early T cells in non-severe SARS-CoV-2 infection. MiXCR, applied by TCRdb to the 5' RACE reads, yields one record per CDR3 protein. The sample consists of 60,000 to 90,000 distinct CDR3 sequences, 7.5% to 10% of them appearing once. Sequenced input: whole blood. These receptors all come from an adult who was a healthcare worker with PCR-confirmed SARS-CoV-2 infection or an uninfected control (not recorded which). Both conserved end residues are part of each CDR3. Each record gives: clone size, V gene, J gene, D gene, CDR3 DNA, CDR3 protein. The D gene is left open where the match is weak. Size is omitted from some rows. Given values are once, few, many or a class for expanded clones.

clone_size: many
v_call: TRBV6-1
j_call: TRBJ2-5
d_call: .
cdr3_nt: TGTGCCTTCGGGGTCCGCGGGCAGTACCAAGAGACCCAGTACTTC
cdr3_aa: CAFGVRGQYQETQYF

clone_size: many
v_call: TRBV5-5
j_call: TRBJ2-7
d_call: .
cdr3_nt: TGTGCCAGCAGCCAACTGGAGGGCGGGCAGTACTTC
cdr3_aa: CASSQLEGGQYF

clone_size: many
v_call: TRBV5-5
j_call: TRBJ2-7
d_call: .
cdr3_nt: TGTGCCAGCAGCTTGTTCCCAGGGCAAGGGCCCTACGAGCAGTACTTC
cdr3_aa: CASSLFPGQGPYEQYF

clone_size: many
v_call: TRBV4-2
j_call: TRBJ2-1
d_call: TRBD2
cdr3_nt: TGTGCCAGCAGCCAAGTTATAGCGGGCGGGGGATTCGATGAGCAGTTCTTC
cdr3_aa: CASSQVIAGGGFDEQFF

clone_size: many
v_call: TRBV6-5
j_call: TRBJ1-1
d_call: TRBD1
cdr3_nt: TGTGCCAGCAACCCGACAGGGAAGGGCACTGAAGCTTTCTTT
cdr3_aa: CASNPTGKGTEAFF

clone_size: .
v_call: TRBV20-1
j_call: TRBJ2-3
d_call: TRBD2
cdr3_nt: TGCAGTCTCGCAGGGGGACTAGCAGACACAGATACGCAGTATTTT
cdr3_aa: CSLAGGLADTDTQYF

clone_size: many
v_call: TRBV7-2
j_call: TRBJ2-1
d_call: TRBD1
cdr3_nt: TGTGCCAGCAGCACCCAGGGGGCCTACAATGAGCAGTTCTTC
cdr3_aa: CASSTQGAYNEQFF

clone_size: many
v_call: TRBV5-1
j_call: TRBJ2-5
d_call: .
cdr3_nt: TGCGCCAGCAGCTTGCTCGGTTCAGAGACCCAGTACTTC
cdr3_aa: CASSLLGSETQYF

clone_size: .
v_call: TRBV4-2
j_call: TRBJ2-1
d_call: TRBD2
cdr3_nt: TGTGCCAGCAGTGCTAGGACTAGCGGGAGAATCAATGAGCAGTTCTTC
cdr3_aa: CASSARTSGRINEQFF

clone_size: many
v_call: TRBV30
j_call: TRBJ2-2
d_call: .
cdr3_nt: TGTGCCTGGTCGAGACTGGGGAGCGGCACCGGGGAGCTGTTTTTT
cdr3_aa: CAWSRLGSGTGELFF

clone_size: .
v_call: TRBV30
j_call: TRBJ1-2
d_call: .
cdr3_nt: TGTGCCTGGAGTTCCTTACAGGGCTACACCTTC
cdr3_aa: CAWSSLQGYTF

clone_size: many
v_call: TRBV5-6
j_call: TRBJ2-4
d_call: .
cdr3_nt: TGTGCCAGCAGCCTACTCGCGGGTGACAAAAACATTCAGTACTTC
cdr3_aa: CASSLLAGDKNIQYF

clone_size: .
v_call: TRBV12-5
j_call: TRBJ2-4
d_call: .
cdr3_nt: TGTGCTAGCCTCCGGGACACCGAAAACATTCAGTACTTC
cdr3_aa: CASLRDTENIQYF

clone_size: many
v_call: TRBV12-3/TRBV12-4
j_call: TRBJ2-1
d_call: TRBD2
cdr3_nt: TGTGCCAGCAGTCCACTAGCCCTGGGACTAGCGTATGAGCAGTTCTTC
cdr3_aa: CASSPLALGLAYEQFF

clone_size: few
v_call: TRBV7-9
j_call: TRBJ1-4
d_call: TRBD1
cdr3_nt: TGTGCCAGCAGCCCGGGACAGGGGAATGAAAAACTGTTTTTT
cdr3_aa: CASSPGQGNEKLFF

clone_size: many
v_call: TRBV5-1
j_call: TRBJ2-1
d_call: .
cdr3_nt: TGCGCCAGCAGCTTGGCCGGGAGCAGGGGCAGAGATGAGCAGTTCTTC
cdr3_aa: CASSLAGSRGRDEQFF

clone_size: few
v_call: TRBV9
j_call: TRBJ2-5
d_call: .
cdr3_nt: TGTGCCAGCAGCGTAGACCCAGGGATATTTGAGACCCAGTACTTC
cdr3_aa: CASSVDPGIFETQYF

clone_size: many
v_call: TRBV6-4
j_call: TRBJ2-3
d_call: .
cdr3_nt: TGTGCCAGCAGCGATGGGAGCACAGATACGCAGTATTTT
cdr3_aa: CASSDGSTDTQYF

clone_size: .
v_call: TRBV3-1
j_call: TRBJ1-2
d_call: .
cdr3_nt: TGTGCCAGCGCGCAGGGGACCTATGGCTACACCTTC
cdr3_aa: CASAQGTYGYTF

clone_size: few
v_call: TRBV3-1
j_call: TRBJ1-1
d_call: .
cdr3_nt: TGTGCCAGCAGCCAAGGGCGGGGAAGGCGAGCTTTCTTT
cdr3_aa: CASSQGRGRRAFF

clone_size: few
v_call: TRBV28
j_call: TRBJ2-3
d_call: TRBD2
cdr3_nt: TGTGCCAGCAGCCCTCTAGCGGGAGCACCATTGCAGTATTTT
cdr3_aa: CASSPLAGAPLQYF

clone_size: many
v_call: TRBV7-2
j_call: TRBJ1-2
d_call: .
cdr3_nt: TGTGCCAGCAGCCCCGATCGGGGAGGCTATGGCTACACCTTC
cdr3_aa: CASSPDRGGYGYTF

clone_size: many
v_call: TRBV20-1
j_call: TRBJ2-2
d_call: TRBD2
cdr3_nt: TGCAGTGCCGCAATGACCCTTGGTAGCGGGAGGGGAAACACCGGGGAGCTGTTTTTT
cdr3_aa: CSAAMTLGSGRGNTGELFF

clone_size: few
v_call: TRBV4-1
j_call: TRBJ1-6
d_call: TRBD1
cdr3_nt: TGCGCCAGCAGCCAACTACAGGGGCGCGGGTCACCCCTCCACTTT
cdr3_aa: CASSQLQGRGSPLHF

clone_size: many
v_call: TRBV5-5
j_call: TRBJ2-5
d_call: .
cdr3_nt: TGTGCCAGCAGCCTTCGGGGGCAAGAGACCCAGTACTTC
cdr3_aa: CASSLRGQETQYF

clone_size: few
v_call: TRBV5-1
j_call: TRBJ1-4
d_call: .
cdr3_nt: TGCGCCAGCAGCTTGGCGGGGGTATCGACTAATGAAAAACTGTTTTTT
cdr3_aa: CASSLAGVSTNEKLFF

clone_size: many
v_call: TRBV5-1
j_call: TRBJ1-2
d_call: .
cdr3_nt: TGCGCCAGCAGGGTCCTTGGGCCAGATGGTGGCTACACCTTC
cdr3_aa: CASRVLGPDGGYTF

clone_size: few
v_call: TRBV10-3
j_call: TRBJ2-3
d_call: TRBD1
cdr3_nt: TGTGCCGTATCGCGGGACAGGGGGGCAGATACGCAGTATTTT
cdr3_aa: CAVSRDRGADTQYF

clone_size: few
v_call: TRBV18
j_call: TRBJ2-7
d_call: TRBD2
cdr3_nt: TGTGCCAGCTCACCAGGACTAGCGGGACGCGAGCAGTACTTC
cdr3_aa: CASSPGLAGREQYF

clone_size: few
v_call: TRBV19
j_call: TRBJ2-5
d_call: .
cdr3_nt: TGTGCCAGTAGGGAGGGCGCAGGGGCTGAGACCCAGTACTTC
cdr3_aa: CASREGAGAETQYF